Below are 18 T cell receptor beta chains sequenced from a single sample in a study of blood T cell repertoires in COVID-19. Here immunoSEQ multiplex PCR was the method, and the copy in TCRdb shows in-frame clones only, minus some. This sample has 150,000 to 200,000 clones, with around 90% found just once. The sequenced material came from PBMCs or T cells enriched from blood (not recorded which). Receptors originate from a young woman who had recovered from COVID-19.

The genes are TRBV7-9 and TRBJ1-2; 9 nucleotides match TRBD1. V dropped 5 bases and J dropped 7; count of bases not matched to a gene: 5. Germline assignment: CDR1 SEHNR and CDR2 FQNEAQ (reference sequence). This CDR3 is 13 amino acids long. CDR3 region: CASSTWTGVGYTF. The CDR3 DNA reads TGTGCCAGCAGCACCTGGACAGGGGTTGGCTACACCTTC. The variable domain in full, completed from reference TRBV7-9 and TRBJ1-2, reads DTGVSQNPRHKITKRGQNVTFRCDPISEHNRLYWYRQTLGQGPEFLTYFQNEAQLEKSRLLSDRFSAERPKGSFSTLEIQRTEQGDSAMYLCASSTWTGVGYTFGSGTRLTVV.

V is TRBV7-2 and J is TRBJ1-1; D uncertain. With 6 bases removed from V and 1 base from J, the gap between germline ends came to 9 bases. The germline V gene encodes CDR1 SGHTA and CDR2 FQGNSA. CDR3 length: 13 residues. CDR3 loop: CASSSFRNTEAFF. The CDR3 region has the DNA TGTGCCAGCAGTTCATTCAGGAACACTGAAGCTTTCTTT.

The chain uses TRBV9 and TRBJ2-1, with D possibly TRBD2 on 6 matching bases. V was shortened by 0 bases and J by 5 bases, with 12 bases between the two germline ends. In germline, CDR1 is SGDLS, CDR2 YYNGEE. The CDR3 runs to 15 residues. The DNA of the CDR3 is TGTGCCAGCAGCGTAGGTGGTAGCGGACACAATGAGCAGTTCTTC. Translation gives CASSVGGSGHNEQFF.

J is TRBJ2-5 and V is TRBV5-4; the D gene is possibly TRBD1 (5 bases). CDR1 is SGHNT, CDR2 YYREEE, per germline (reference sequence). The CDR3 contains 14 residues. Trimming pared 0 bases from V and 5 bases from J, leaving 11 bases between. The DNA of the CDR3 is TGTGCCAGCAGCTTGGAAGGGGCCCGGGAGACCCAGTACTTC. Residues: CASSLEGARETQYF. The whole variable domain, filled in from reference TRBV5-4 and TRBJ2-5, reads ETGVTQSPTHLIKTRGQQVTLRCSSQSGHNTVSWYQQALGQGPQFIFQYYREEENGRGNFPPRFSGLQFPNYSSELNVNALELDDSALYLCASSLEGARETQYFGPGTRLLVL.

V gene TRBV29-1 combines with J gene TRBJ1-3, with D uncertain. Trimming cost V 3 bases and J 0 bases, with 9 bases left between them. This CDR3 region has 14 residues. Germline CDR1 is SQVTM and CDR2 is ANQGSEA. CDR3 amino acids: CSVDRGASGNTIYF. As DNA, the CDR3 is TGCAGCGTTGACCGAGGTGCCTCTGGAAACACCATATATTTT.

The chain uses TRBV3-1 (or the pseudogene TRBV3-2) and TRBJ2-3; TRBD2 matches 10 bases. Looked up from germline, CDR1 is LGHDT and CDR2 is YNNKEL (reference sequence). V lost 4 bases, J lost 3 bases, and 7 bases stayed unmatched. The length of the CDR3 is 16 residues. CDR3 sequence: CASSPLSGGLTDTQYF. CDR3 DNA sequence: TGTGCCAGCAGCCCCCTTAGCGGGGGGTTGACAGATACGCAGTATTTT.

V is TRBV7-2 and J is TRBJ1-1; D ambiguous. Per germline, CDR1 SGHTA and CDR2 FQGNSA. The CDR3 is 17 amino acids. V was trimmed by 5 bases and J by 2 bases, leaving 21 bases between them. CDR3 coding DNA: TGTGCCAGCAGCGATCTCGGTGGGCGGGCTCGCAACACTGAAGCTTTCTTT. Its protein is CASSDLGGRARNTEAFF.

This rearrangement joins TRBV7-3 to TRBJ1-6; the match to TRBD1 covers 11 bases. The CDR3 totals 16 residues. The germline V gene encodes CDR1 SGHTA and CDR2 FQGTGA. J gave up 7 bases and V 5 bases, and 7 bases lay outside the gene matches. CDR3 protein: CASSLGQGARNSPLHF. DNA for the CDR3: TGTGCCAGCAGCCTCGGACAGGGGGCGAGGAATTCACCCCTCCACTTT. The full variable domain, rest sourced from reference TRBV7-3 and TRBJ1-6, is GAGVSQTPSNKVTEKGKYVELRCDPISGHTALYWYRQSLGQGPEFLIYFQGTGAADDSGLPNDRFFAVRPEGSVSTLKIQRTERGDSAVYLCASSLGQGARNSPLHFGNGTRLTVT.

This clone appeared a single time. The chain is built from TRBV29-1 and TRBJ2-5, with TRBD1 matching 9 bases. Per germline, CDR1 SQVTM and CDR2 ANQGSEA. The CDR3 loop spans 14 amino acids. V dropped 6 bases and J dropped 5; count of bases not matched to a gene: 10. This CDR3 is CSVDRTGVGETQYF. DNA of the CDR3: TGCAGCGTGGACAGGACAGGGGTGGGGGAGACCCAGTACTTC.

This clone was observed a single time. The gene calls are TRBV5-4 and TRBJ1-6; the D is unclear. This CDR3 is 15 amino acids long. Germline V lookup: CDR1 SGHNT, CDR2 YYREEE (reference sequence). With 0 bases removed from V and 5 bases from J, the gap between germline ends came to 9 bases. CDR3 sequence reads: CASSLEFRDNSPLHF. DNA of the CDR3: TGTGCCAGCAGCTTGGAATTTCGGGATAATTCACCCCTCCACTTT.

CDR3 protein: CASSLSTVYYNEQFF. CDR3 nucleotide sequence: TGTGCCAGCAGTTTATCCACAGTGTACTACAATGAGCAGTTCTTC. This chain uses TRBV27 with TRBJ2-1; no definite D call. V shed 0 bases and J shed 3 bases, with 9 bases lying between them. Germline assignment: CDR1 MNHEY and CDR2 SMNVEV (reference sequence). CDR3 length equals 15 residues.

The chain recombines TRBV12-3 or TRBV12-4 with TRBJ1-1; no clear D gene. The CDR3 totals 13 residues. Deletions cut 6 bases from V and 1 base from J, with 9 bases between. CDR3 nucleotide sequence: TGTGCCAGCAGCTCAGACTCGAACACTGAAGCTTTCTTT. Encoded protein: CASSSDSNTEAFF.

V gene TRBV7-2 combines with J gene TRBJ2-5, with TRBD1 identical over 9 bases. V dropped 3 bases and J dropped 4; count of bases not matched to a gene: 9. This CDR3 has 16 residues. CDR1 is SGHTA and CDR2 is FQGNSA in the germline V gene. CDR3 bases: TGTGCCAGCAGCTTCCGAACAGGGGGCGAGGCAGAGACCCAGTACTTC. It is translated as CASSFRTGGEAETQYF.

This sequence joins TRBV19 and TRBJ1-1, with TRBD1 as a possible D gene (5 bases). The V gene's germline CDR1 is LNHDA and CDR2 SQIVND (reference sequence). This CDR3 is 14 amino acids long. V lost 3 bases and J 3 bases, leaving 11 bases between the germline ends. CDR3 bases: TGTGCCAGTAGTATTCGAGACAGCCACACTGAAGCTTTCTTT. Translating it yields CASSIRDSHTEAFF.

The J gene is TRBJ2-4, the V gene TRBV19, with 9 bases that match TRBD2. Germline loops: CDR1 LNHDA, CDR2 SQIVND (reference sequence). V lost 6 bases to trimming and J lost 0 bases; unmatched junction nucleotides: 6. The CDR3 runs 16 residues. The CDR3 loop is CASSPLAGRAKNIQYF. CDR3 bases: TGTGCCAGTAGCCCCCTAGCGGGAAGAGCCAAAAACATTCAGTACTTC.

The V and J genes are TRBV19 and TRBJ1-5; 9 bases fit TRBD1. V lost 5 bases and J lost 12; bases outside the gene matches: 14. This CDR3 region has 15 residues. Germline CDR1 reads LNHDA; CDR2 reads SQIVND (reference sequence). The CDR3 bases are TGTGCCAGTAGTGCCCACCGGGACAGGGAGTTTCACCAGCATTTT. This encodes CASSAHRDREFHQHF.

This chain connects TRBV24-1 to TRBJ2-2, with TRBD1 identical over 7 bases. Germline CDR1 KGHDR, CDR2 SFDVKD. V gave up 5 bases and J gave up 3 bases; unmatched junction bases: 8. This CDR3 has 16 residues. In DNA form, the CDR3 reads TGTGCCACCAGTGGACGATGGGACAGCTACACCGGGGAGCTGTTTTTT. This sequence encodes CATSGRWDSYTGELFF.

The CDR3 protein is CASSAGTGGFYGYTF. As DNA, the CDR3 is TGTGCCAGCAGTGCCGGGACAGGGGGGTTTTATGGCTACACCTTC. The chain employs TRBV6-4 and TRBJ1-2; 11 bases line up with TRBD1. The CDR3 consists of 15 residues. V was pared by 4 bases and J by 5 bases, with 6 bases of the junction left unmatched. Germline lookup yields CDR1 MRHNA and CDR2 SNTAGT.